The following is a T cell receptor (beta chain) sequence with its context. Its antigen is undetermined. These data originate in a study of T cells in localized non-small cell lung cancer. Study-level results: Adjacent uninvolved lung tissue had the highest T cell clonality, exceeding tumor. Increased T cell density in blood showed an association with longer overall survival. Adjacent lung held a median around 58 of the top 100 tumor clones.

The V and J ends lost 3 bases and 10 bases, in that order; junction bases with no gene match: 6. Germline V gene lookup returns CDR1 SGHTA and CDR2 FQGNSA. The CDR3 spans 13 residues. The data were produced by immunoSEQ multiplex PCR, yet TCRdb's version contains in-frame clones alone and is incomplete. Among some 72,000 clones listed, approximately 84% were seen once. The chain carries TRBV7-2 and TRBJ1-5; the match to TRBD1 covers 7 bases. The TCR originated in a man aged 35 to 70 with stage I lung adenocarcinoma. The source material was peripheral blood, sampled before any cancer treatment. Here the CDR3 reads CASSLQGGFPQHF. DNA for the CDR3: TGTGCCAGCAGCTTGCAGGGGGGGTTTCCCCAGCATTTT.